This T cell receptor (beta chain) was sequenced in a study of cytomegalovirus exposure and HLA in healthy donors. Study background: Genotyping showed roughly 86% of 300 to 450 donors falling in the Caucasian-associated ancestry cluster.

PCR primers comprised 60 Vbeta and 13 Jbeta primers. The method was immunoSEQ multiplex PCR; TCRdb's version includes in-frame clones alone and lacks a portion of them. The repertoire consists of some 130,000 clones, with roughly 85% occurring once and the leading ten covering 6.5%. CDR1 and CDR2 (germline): SGHDN, FVKESK. The CDR3 is 16 amino acids. V was clipped by 4 bases and J by 1 base, with 16 bases between them. This clone occurred a few times. The sequence was obtained from a man aged 40-49 years in good health and CMV-seropositive. The sample comprised PBMCs. The chain links TRBV14 to TRBJ1-2, with TRBD1 as a possible D gene (5 bases). This CDR3 reads CASSRDQGSLNYGYTF. DNA of the CDR3: TGTGCCAGCAGCCGGGATCAGGGCAGCCTTAACTATGGCTACACCTTC. Full variable domain (outside the CDR3, taken from reference TRBV14 and TRBJ1-2): EAGVTQFPSHSVIEKGQTVTLRCDPISGHDNLYWYRRVMGKEIKFLLHFVKESKQDESGMPNNRFLAERTGGTYSTLKVQPAELEDSGVYFCASSRDQGSLNYGYTFGSGTRLTVV.